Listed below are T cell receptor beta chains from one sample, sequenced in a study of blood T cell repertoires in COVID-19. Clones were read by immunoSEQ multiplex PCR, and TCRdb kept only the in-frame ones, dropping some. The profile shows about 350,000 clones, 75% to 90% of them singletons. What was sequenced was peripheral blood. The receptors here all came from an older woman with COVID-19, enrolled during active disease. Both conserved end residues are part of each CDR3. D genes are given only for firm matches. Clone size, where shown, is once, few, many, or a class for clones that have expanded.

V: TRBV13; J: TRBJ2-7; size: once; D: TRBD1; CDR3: CASSTISQGDEQYF; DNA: TGTGCCAGCAGCACCATTTCCCAGGGGGACGAGCAGTACTTC
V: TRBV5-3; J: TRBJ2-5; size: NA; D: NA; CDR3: CARSKGETQYF; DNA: TGTGCCAGAAGTAAGGGGGAGACCCAGTACTTC
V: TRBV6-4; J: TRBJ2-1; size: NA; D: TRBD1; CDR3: CASRNTGGGNEQFF; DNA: TGTGCCAGCAGAAATACAGGGGGCGGGAATGAGCAGTTCTTC
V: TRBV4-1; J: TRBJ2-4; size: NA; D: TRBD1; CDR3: CASSQGQGTKNIQYF; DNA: TGCGCCAGCAGCCAGGGACAGGGTACCAAAAACATTCAGTACTTC
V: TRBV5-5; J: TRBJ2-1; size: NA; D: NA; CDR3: CASSRTGQGGREQFF; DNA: TGTGCCAGCAGCCGGACGGGTCAGGGGGGTCGAGAGCAGTTCTTC
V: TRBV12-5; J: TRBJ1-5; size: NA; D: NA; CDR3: CASGLVRGGDQPQHF; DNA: TGTGCTAGTGGTTTGGTACGTGGAGGGGACCAGCCCCAGCATTTT
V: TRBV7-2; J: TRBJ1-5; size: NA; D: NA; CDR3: CASSPQGYQPQHF; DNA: TGTGCCAGCAGCCCGCAGGGATATCAGCCCCAGCATTTT
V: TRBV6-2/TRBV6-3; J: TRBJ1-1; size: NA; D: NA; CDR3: CASSLRGNTEAFF; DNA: TGTGCCAGCAGCCTCAGGGGGAACACTGAAGCTTTCTTT
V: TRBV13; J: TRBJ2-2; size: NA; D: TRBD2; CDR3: CASSPPPYSGGAYTGELFF; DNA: TGTGCCAGCAGCCCACCACCGTACAGCGGGGGGGCGTATACCGGGGAGCTGTTTTTT
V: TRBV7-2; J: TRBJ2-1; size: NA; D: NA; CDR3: CASSPTWTAYNEQFF; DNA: TGTGCCAGCAGCCCAACATGGACAGCTTACAATGAGCAGTTCTTC
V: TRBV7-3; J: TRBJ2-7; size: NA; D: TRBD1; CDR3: CASSLWTGPGEQYF; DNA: TGTGCCAGCAGCCTCTGGACAGGGCCAGGTGAGCAGTACTTC
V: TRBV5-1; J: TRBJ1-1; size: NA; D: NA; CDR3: CASSLSGRNTEAFF; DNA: TGCGCCAGCAGCTTGAGCGGGAGGAACACTGAAGCTTTCTTT
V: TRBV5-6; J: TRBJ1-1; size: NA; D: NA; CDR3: CASSLVDTLNTEAFF; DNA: TGTGCCAGCAGCTTGGTGGACACCCTGAACACTGAAGCTTTCTTT
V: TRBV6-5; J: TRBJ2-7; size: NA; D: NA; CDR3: CASSNPGSSYEQYF; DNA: TGTGCCAGCAGCAATCCCGGGTCTTCCTACGAGCAGTACTTC
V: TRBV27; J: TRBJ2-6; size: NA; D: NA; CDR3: CASSLLAVSGANVLTF; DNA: TGTGCCAGCAGTTTACTGGCAGTCTCTGGGGCCAACGTCCTGACTTTC
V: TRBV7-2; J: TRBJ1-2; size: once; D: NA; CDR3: CASSHRTANYGYTF; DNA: TGTGCCAGCAGCCACCGGACTGCTAACTATGGCTACACCTTC
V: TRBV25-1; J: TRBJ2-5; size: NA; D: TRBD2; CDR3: CASSEWGGGALETQYF; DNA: TGTGCCAGCAGTGAATGGGGCGGGGGGGCCTTAGAGACCCAGTACTTC
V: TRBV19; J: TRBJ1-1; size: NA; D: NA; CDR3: CASRWGPNTEAFF; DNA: TGTGCCAGTAGGTGGGGGCCGAACACTGAAGCTTTCTTT
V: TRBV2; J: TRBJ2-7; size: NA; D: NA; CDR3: CASTRDSPYEQYF; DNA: TGTGCCAGCACGAGGGATAGTCCTTACGAGCAGTACTTC
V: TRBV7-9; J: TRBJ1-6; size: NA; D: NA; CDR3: CASSLGGATNSPLHF; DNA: TGTGCCAGCAGCCTAGGCGGGGCTACTAATTCACCCCTCCACTTT
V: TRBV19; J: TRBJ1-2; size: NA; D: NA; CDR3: CASSASQGSYGYTF; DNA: TGTGCCAGTAGTGCCTCTCAGGGGAGCTATGGCTACACCTTC
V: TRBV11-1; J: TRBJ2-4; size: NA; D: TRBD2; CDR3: CASRGGGAKNIQYF; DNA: TGTGCCAGCAGAGGCGGGGGAGCCAAAAACATTCAGTACTTC
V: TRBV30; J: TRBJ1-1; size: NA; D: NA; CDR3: CAWGRQVSQNTEAFF; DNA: TGTGCCTGGGGGAGACAGGTTTCTCAGAACACTGAAGCTTTCTTT
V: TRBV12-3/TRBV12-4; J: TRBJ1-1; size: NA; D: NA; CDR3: CASSSSPTTEAFF; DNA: TGTGCCAGCAGCTCCTCCCCAACTACTGAAGCTTTCTTT
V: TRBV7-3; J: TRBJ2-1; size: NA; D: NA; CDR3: CASSLYVGRNEQFF; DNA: TGTGCCAGCAGCTTATATGTGGGGAGGAATGAGCAGTTCTTC
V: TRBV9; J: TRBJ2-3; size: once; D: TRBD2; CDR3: CASSALAGSSTDTQYF; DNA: TGTGCCAGCAGCGCCCTAGCGGGGTCTAGCACAGATACGCAGTATTTT
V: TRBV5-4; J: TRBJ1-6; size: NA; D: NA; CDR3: CASSLVGGVNSPLHF; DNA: TGTGCCAGCAGCTTGGTAGGAGGGGTTAATTCACCCCTCCACTTT
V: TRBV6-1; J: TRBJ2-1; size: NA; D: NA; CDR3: CASSEQFSPLYEQFF; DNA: TGTGCCAGCAGTGAACAGTTTTCCCCCTTGTATGAGCAGTTCTTC
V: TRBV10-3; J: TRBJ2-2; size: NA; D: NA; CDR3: CAISESGVGADTGELFF; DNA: TGTGCCATCAGTGAGTCAGGGGTAGGGGCCGACACCGGGGAGCTGTTTTTT
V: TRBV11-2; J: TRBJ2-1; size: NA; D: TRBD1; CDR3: CASSPRDRSYNEQFF; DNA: TGTGCCAGCAGCCCCCGGGACAGATCCTACAATGAGCAGTTCTTC
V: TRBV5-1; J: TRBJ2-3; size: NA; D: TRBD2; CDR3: CASIERGSTDTQYF; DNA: TGCGCCAGCATTGAGCGGGGTAGCACAGATACGCAGTATTTT
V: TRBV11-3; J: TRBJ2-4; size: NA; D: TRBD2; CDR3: CASSLGLAGVLAKNIQYF; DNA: TGTGCCAGCAGCTTAGGACTAGCGGGGGTACTAGCCAAAAACATTCAGTACTTC
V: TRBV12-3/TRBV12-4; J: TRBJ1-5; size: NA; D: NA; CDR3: CASSLSGYQPQHF; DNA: TGTGCCAGCAGTTTATCCGGTTATCAGCCCCAGCATTTT
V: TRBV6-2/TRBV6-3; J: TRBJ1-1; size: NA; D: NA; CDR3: CASSRRGTEAFF; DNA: TGTGCCAGCAGTCGTCGGGGGACTGAAGCTTTCTTT
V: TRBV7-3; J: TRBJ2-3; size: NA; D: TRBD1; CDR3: CASSPRQGSVAQYF; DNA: TGTGCCAGCAGCCCACGACAGGGGTCTGTGGCGCAGTATTTT
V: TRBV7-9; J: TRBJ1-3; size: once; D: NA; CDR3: CASILRGQSSGNTIYF; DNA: TGTGCCAGCATCCTTAGAGGGCAGAGCTCTGGAAACACCATATATTTT
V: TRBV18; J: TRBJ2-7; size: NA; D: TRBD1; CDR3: CASSPSGQGFYEQYF; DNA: TGTGCCAGCTCACCATCGGGACAGGGGTTTTACGAGCAGTACTTC
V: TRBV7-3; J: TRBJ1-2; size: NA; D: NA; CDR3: CASSSGFSPGGYTF; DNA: TGTGCCAGCAGCTCGGGTTTCTCTCCTGGTGGCTACACCTTC
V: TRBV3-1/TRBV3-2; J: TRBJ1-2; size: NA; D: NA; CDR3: CASSPRTPRGFNYGYTF; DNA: TGTGCCAGCAGCCCAAGGACCCCCAGGGGCTTTAACTATGGCTACACCTTC
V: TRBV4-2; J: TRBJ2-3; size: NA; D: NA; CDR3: CASSQDVPGGSPLSTDTQYF; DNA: TGTGCCAGCAGCCAAGATGTTCCGGGGGGCTCCCCTCTTAGCACAGATACGCAGTATTTT
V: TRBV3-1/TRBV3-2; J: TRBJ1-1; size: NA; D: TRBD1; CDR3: CASSQSDRVNTEAFF; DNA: TGTGCCAGCAGCCAGTCGGACAGGGTAAACACTGAAGCTTTCTTT
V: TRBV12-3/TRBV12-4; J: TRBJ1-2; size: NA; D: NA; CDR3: CASSLADTYGYTF; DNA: TGTGCCAGCAGTTTAGCGGACACCTATGGCTACACCTTC
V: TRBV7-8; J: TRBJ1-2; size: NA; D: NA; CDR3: CASSLDIDYGYTF; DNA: TGTGCCAGCAGCCTGGACATTGACTATGGCTACACCTTC
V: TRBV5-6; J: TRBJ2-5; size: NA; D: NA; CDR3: CASSLATRWGLQETQYF; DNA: TGTGCCAGCAGCTTGGCCACCCGTTGGGGGCTTCAAGAGACCCAGTACTTC
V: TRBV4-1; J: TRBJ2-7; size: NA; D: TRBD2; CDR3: CASSQGGGPLAGPRGDEQYF; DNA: TGCGCCAGCAGCCAAGGTGGGGGCCCACTAGCGGGGCCTCGGGGGGACGAGCAGTACTTC
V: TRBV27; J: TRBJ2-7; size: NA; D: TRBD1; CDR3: CATRPTGDEQYF; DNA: TGTGCCACCAGGCCTACAGGGGACGAGCAGTACTTC
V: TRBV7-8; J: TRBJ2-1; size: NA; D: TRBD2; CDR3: CASSLELAGALNEQFF; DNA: TGTGCCAGCAGCTTAGAGCTAGCGGGGGCCCTCAATGAGCAGTTCTTC
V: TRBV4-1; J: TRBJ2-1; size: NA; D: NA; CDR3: CASSQVLVGPSSYNEQFF; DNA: TGCGCCAGCAGCCAAGTTCTGGTGGGCCCGAGCTCCTACAATGAGCAGTTCTTC
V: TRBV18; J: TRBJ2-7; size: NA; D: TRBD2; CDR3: CASSPPRGVGYEQYF; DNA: TGTGCCAGCTCACCTCCACGGGGGGTGGGATACGAGCAGTACTTC